The clone carrying this TCR beta chain was observed a few times. What it recognizes is unknown. The V and J ends lost 7 bases and 3 bases, in that order; junction bases with no gene match: 3. CDR3 length equals 15 residues. Germline CDR1 and CDR2: MNHNS and SASEGT. This sample is part of a study of cytomegalovirus exposure and HLA in healthy donors. Study-level results: Most subjects had HLA-A and HLA-B alleles reportedly predicted accurately by TCR beta sequences.

Use of 60 Vbeta and 13 Jbeta primers characterized the PCR. The method was immunoSEQ multiplex PCR; TCRdb's version includes in-frame clones alone and lacks a portion of them. Counted here are approximately 160,000 clones, 82% occurring once; the ten biggest clones make up around 5.4%. The clonotype comes from a young man in good health and CMV-seropositive. The chain recombines TRBV6-1 with TRBJ2-3, with 14 nucleotides matching TRBD2. The sequenced material came from PBMCs. CDR3 residues: CASIGLAGGTDTQYF. The CDR3 DNA follows: TGTGCCAGCATTGGACTAGCGGGAGGAACAGATACGCAGTATTTT.